This T cell receptor beta chain was sequenced in a study of blood T cell repertoires in COVID-19 (dated by TCRdb to 2018 to 2020). Background for the entire study: Collaborator samples came from the United States, Italy and Spain and covered acute and convalescent phases of COVID-19. The material from the prospective study consisted of cDNA or gDNA derived from T cells, B-cell-depleted T cells, or PBMCs. The dataset comprised deeply sampled blood TCRbeta repertoires from subjects exposed to, actively infected with, or recovered from COVID-19. The repertoires were made available in a free public database intended to serve as a resource for research on the immune response to SARS-CoV-2. Samples came from the ongoing ImmuneRACE study (first 160 participants) plus 1,254 subjects from 6 global collaborators. Nearly every sample came with metadata listing a de-identified subject ID, COVID-19 status, age in years and sex. HLA class I and class II types, where available, came from metadata supplied by the sample provider rather than from assay-based typing. The investigation overall reported the following: The quantity of clinical and demographic metadata differed by source and by participant and was supplied without curation.

TCRbeta CDR3 regions were amplified from genomic DNA using the immunoSEQ Assay, a bias-controlled multiplex PCR. For the original study's pipeline: The number of nucleated cells in each sample was estimated from the amplification of reference gene primers within the assay. To quantify the absolute abundance of each unique TCRbeta CDR3 rearrangement, sequence reads were collapsed and filtered. For each sample, productive Simpson clonality was calculated as the square root of Simpson's diversity index over productive rearrangements. Not all clones reach the TCRdb copy of this immuneACCESS table, which keeps in-frame sequences only. Checked studies attribute under half of the gap to unresolved V genes and leave the rest unexplained. The V and J calls and clone size were taken over from that table, and D and trimming were inferred from the DNA. This sample lists about 74,000 clones; around 86% were detected once. 29% of the sample is held by the ten biggest clonotypes.

According to the germline V gene, CDR1 reads SGHVS and CDR2 reads FNYEAQ. Including cysteine and phenylalanine, the CDR3 has 18 amino acids. Only the CDR3 DNA is retained, 54 bases long and in frame from the first base. Trimming accounts for 1 base at V and 2 bases at J, while the number of junction bases matched to no gene is 8. Comments on this clone: Its target antigen remains unknown. Per-base qualities were not stored, and no clone one base away is much larger.

Each collaborating institution followed its own protocols to collect whole blood in K2EDTA tubes. Collaborator samples were shipped for TCRbeta analysis as frozen whole blood, isolated PBMCs, or DNA extracted from either sample type. The origin of this receptor is a woman older than 75 with active or convalescent COVID-19. Sequencing input: peripheral blood. The chain is assembled from TRBV7-6 and TRBJ2-5, with TRBD2 identical over 12 junction bases. The nucleotides read TGTGCCAGCAGCTTAGTATCTAGGACTAGCGGGGATCAAGAGACCCAGTACTTC. This sequence encodes CASSLVSRTSGDQETQYF.